The 5 T cell receptor beta chains reported below all come from one sample, sequenced in a study of T cells expressing NK-cell markers (dated by TCRdb to the early 2020s). To prepare the library, 5' RACE was applied. The sequencer listed for this sample is Illumina HiSeq 2000. The reads, reprocessed by TCRdb, yield one row per CDR3 protein sequence and no DNA. The table held for this sample gives 450,000 to 600,000 distinct CDR3 sequences. Less than 4.5% of the sample is held by the ten biggest clonotypes. Source material: blood T cells: a sorted CD56 or NKG2C T cell subset, CD4+ or CD8+ T cells, or bulk PBMC T cells (not recorded which). The receptors shown here come from a man in his late teens or twenties in good health. Donor details come from another sample of the same person, matched by shared clones.

V is TRBV12-3 or TRBV12-4 and J is TRBJ1-5. The CDR3 covers 15 residues. CDR3 region: CASSLAVGGNQPQHF.

The chain combines TRBV9 with TRBJ2-1; there is no DNA to check the TCRdb D call of TRBD1. Germline CDR1 SGDLS, CDR2 YYNGEE. This CDR3 has 15 residues. The chain's CDR3 is CASSPRGSSIDEQFF.

This chain links TRBV27 with TRBJ2-3; the TCRdb D gene call, TRBD2, has no DNA to confirm it. Germline CDR1 is MNHEY and CDR2 is SMNVEV (reference sequence). This CDR3 region has 17 residues. CDR3 sequence reads: CASSYSREGMGPDTQYF.

The V call is TRBV29-1, the J call TRBJ2-7; TCRdb indicates TRBD2, and absent DNA this call remains unverified. Germline lookup yields CDR1 SQVTM and CDR2 ANQGSEA. The CDR3 totals 14 residues. The CDR3 loop is CSARRGAGLSEQYF.

This chain joins TRBV14 and TRBJ1-4; TCRdb outputs TRBD1, but without DNA this stays unchecked. The CDR3 contains 15 residues. Looked up from germline, CDR1 is SGHDN and CDR2 is FVKESK. The CDR3 loop is CASSQNGLGGGKLFF.